Listed below are T cell receptor beta chains from one sample, sequenced in a study of cytomegalovirus exposure and HLA in healthy donors. Data came from immunoSEQ multiplex PCR; TCRdb stores just in-frame clones and leaves some out. The repertoire holds approximately 100,000 clones, around 79% seen once, with around 3.4% in the top ten. The sequenced sample was PBMCs. Every receptor here comes from a man aged 60 to 75 in good health and CMV-seronegative. The CDR3 runs from the conserved cysteine through the conserved F or W. A D gene is named only where the DNA matches it firmly. Where a row states a size, it is once, few, many or the class of an expanded clone; other rows omit it.

14 | TRBJ2-3 | . | TRBV11-3 | . | CASSSTGNTDTQYF | TGTGCCAGCAGCTCCACCGGGAACACAGATACGCAGTATTTT
15 | TRBJ1-6 | . | TRBV7-2 | . | CASSRTRVRNSPLHF | TGTGCCAGCAGCCGGACCAGGGTCCGTAATTCACCCCTCCACTTT
16 | TRBJ1-5 | . | TRBV19 | . | CASSILSGGGYQPQHF | TGTGCCAGTAGTATACTTTCAGGCGGGGGTTATCAGCCCCAGCATTTT
13 | TRBJ1-2 | . | TRBV5-4 | TRBD1 | CASSSGQAYGYTF | TGTGCCAGCAGCTCCGGACAGGCCTATGGCTACACCTTC
12 | TRBJ2-7 | . | TRBV29-1 | TRBD1 | CSVEGQANEQYF | TGCAGCGTTGAGGGACAGGCAAACGAGCAGTACTTC
12 | TRBJ1-3 | . | TRBV19 | . | CASSGFGNTIYF | TGTGCCAGTAGTGGCTTCGGAAACACCATATATTTT
15 | TRBJ2-3 | . | TRBV29-1 | . | CSVERRQGLTDTQYF | TGCAGCGTTGAACGCCGGCAGGGTCTCACAGATACGCAGTATTTT
15 | TRBJ2-7 | . | TRBV7-9 | TRBD1 | CASSLGQGGFYEQYF | TGTGCCAGCAGCTTAGGACAGGGGGGGTTTTACGAGCAGTACTTC
15 | TRBJ1-2 | . | TRBV2 | . | CASSTRLGANYGYTF | TGTGCCAGCAGTACCAGGCTAGGGGCGAACTATGGCTACACCTTC
15 | TRBJ1-4 | . | TRBV18 | TRBD1 | CASSPTGTGDEKLFF | TGTGCCAGCTCACCAACCGGGACAGGGGATGAAAAACTGTTTTTT
16 | TRBJ2-6 | . | TRBV18 | . | CASSPLPPQGANVLTF | TGTGCCAGCTCACCACTTCCCCCCCAAGGGGCCAACGTCCTGACTTTC
14 | TRBJ2-7 | . | TRBV5-4 | . | CASSGGDSAYEQYF | TGTGCCAGCAGCGGAGGGGACAGTGCCTACGAGCAGTACTTC
12 | TRBJ2-3 | . | TRBV29-1 | . | CSVAVSTDTQYF | TGCAGCGTTGCAGTAAGCACAGATACGCAGTATTTT
15 | TRBJ1-2 | . | TRBV9 | . | CASSGYGQRNYGYTF | TGTGCCAGCAGCGGATACGGACAGCGCAACTATGGCTACACCTTC
15 | TRBJ2-5 | . | TRBV30 | TRBD2 | CAWKGSASGVETQYF | TGTGCCTGGAAGGGGTCGGCTAGCGGGGTAGAGACCCAGTACTTC
14 | TRBJ2-5 | . | TRBV6-1 | . | CASSAVRSVETQYF | TGTGCCAGCAGCGCGGTCCGGTCAGTGGAGACCCAGTACTTC
17 | TRBJ2-3 | . | TRBV11-2 | TRBD2 | CASSLVRQRGDTDTQYF | TGTGCCAGCAGCTTAGTGAGGCAGCGGGGGGACACAGATACGCAGTATTTT
15 | TRBJ1-2 | . | TRBV4-1 | TRBD1 | CASSRDRERVDGYTF | TGCGCCAGCAGCCGCGACAGGGAACGAGTCGATGGCTACACCTTC
14 | TRBJ2-2 | once | TRBV19 | . | CASRTGLNTGELFF | TGTGCCAGTAGAACGGGTCTAAACACCGGGGAGCTGTTTTTT
17 | TRBJ2-1 | . | TRBV4-3 | TRBD2 | CASSQARASGDYNEQFF | TGCGCCAGCAGCCAAGCTCGGGCTAGCGGGGACTACAATGAGCAGTTCTTC
16 | TRBJ2-5 | . | TRBV15 | . | CATSRGGQGGRETQYF | TGTGCCACCAGCAGAGGGGGGCAGGGCGGGCGAGAGACCCAGTACTTC
15 | TRBJ2-3 | . | TRBV5-1 | TRBD2 | CASSFTAGATDTQYF | TGCGCCAGCAGCTTTACAGCGGGGGCCACAGATACGCAGTATTTT
14 | TRBJ2-1 | few | TRBV27 | . | CASSSGQGTNGPFF | TGTGCCAGCAGTTCCGGCCAGGGGACCAACGGACCGTTCTTC
17 | TRBJ2-1 | . | TRBV11-2 | TRBD2 | CASSLGASGGLANEQFF | TGTGCCAGCAGCTTAGGGGCTAGCGGGGGGCTAGCGAATGAGCAGTTCTTC
14 | TRBJ1-1 | once | TRBV5-1 | TRBD1 | CASSLFAGQGVAFF | TGCGCCAGCAGCTTGTTTGCGGGACAGGGTGTAGCTTTCTTT
16 | TRBJ1-1 | . | TRBV5-1 | . | CASSRGGNREDTEAFF | TGCGCCAGCAGCAGGGGAGGGAATAGGGAGGACACTGAAGCTTTCTTT
14 | TRBJ1-5 | . | TRBV28 | TRBD1 | CASSLVPGGQPQHF | TGTGCCAGCAGTTTGGTACCAGGGGGTCAGCCCCAGCATTTT
19 | TRBJ2-1 | once | TRBV4-2 | TRBD2 | CASSQDLVDGSGREGEQFF | TGTGCCAGCAGCCAAGATCTTGTTGATGGTAGTGGGAGGGAGGGTGAGCAGTTCTTC
13 | TRBJ1-5 | . | TRBV6-1 | . | CASSADLAQPQHF | TGTGCCAGCAGCGCGGATCTAGCCCAGCCCCAGCATTTT
13 | TRBJ2-7 | . | TRBV19 | TRBD1 | CASSPTGQDEQYF | TGTGCCAGTAGTCCCACGGGACAGGACGAGCAGTACTTC
13 | TRBJ2-2 | . | TRBV6-5 | . | CASSLQVNGELFF | TGTGCCAGCTCCTTACAGGTGAACGGGGAGCTGTTTTTT
14 | TRBJ1-2 | . | TRBV5-4 | . | CASSLDRDNYGYTF | TGTGCCAGCAGCTTGGACAGAGATAACTATGGCTACACCTTC
13 | TRBJ2-1 | . | TRBV7-9 | . | CASTLGVLNEQFF | TGTGCCAGCACCCTAGGGGTCCTCAATGAGCAGTTCTTC
15 | TRBJ1-2 | . | TRBV2 | . | CASSEMRVSNYGYTF | TGTGCCAGCAGTGAAATGCGGGTTTCTAACTATGGCTACACCTTC
15 | TRBJ2-7 | once | TRBV18 | TRBD1 | CASSPPDRAPYEQYF | TGTGCCAGCTCACCGCCGGACAGGGCCCCCTACGAGCAGTACTTC
11 | TRBJ1-1 | . | TRBV20-1 | . | CSAREDHGVFF | TGCAGTGCTAGGGAGGACCACGGTGTTTTCTTT
15 | TRBJ2-5 | . | TRBV2 | TRBD1 | CASSSKTGGEGTQYF | TGTGCCAGCAGTTCTAAGACAGGGGGGGAAGGGACCCAGTACTTC
14 | TRBJ2-3 | . | TRBV7-6 | TRBD1 | CASSGGQGWNTQYF | TGTGCCAGCAGCGGAGGACAGGGGTGGAATACGCAGTATTTT
14 | TRBJ1-6 | . | TRBV2 | . | CASSGAPNGSPLHF | TGTGCCAGCAGTGGGGCCCCTAATGGTTCACCCCTCCACTTT
15 | TRBJ2-7 | . | TRBV5-6 | TRBD2 | CASSFLAGGLYEQYF | TGTGCCAGCAGCTTCCTAGCGGGGGGGCTCTACGAGCAGTACTTC
17 | TRBJ2-1 | . | TRBV4-2 | . | CASSHAQNPISYNEQFF | TGTGCCAGCAGCCATGCCCAGAACCCGATCTCCTACAATGAGCAGTTCTTC
14 | TRBJ2-2 | . | TRBV6-1 | . | CASSEGTWTGELFF | TGTGCCAGCAGTGAAGGAACTTGGACCGGGGAGCTGTTTTTT
15 | TRBJ2-3 | once | TRBV7-2 | . | CASSLATASTDTQYF | TGTGCCAGCAGCTTAGCGACAGCTAGCACAGATACGCAGTATTTT
17 | TRBJ2-3 | . | TRBV7-2 | TRBD1 | CASSLFGPGQSTDTQYF | TGTGCCAGCAGCTTATTCGGCCCGGGACAGAGCACAGATACGCAGTATTTT
17 | TRBJ2-5 | once | TRBV9 | . | CASSVSGGVGGQETQYF | TGTGCCAGCAGCGTCTCCGGTGGGGTCGGAGGACAAGAGACCCAGTACTTC
15 | TRBJ2-5 | . | TRBV11-2 | TRBD2 | CASSPRTSTGRTQYF | TGTGCCAGCAGCCCTAGGACTAGTACGGGTAGGACCCAGTACTTC
17 | TRBJ2-3 | . | TRBV7-9 | . | CASSLDPPDRRTSTQYF | TGTGCCAGCAGCTTAGATCCGCCGGACCGAAGGACATCTACGCAGTATTTT
17 | TRBJ2-3 | . | TRBV5-8 | TRBD2 | CASSLGLAVNIADTQYF | TGTGCCAGCAGCTTGGGTCTAGCGGTAAACATAGCGGATACGCAGTATTTT
18 | TRBJ2-3 | . | TRBV19 | TRBD1 | CASKSARIGTGRTDTQYF | TGTGCCAGCAAATCTGCGAGGATTGGGACAGGGAGAACAGATACGCAGTATTTT
20 | TRBJ2-1 | . | TRBV4-3 | . | CASSVSDTTYRARGDNEQFF | TGCGCCAGCAGCGTTTCGGACACCACTTACAGGGCCCGAGGAGACAATGAGCAGTTCTTC